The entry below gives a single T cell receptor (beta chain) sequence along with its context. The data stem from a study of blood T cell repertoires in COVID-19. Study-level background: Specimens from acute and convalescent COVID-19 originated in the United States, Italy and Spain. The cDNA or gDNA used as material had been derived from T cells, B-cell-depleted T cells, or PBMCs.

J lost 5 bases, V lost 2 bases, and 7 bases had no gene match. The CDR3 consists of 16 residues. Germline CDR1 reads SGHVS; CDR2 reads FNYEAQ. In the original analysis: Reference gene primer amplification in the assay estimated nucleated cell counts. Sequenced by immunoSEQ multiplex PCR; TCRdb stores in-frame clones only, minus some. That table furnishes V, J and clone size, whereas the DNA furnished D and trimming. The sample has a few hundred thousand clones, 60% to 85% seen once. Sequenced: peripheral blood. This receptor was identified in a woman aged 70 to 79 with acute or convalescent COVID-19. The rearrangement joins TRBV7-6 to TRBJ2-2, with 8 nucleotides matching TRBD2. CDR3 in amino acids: CASSLSSGGATGELFF. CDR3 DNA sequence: TGTGCCAGCAGCTTAAGTTCCGGGGGGGCAACCGGGGAGCTGTTTTTT.